The 10 T cell receptor beta chains in this list originate from one sample, sequenced in a study of a mutant IDH1 vaccine in newly diagnosed glioma. Time point reported: baseline, week 1 (first vaccination visit). Treatment reported: pre-vaccination baseline after standard-of-care therapy. Sequenced by immunoSEQ multiplex PCR; TCRdb stores in-frame clones only, minus some. The sample carries under 75,000 clones, more than 90% recorded once. The sequences come from PBMCs, collected from a glioma patient treated with radiotherapy, temozolomide or both. The receptor source for this set is a man aged 45-65 years with glioma.

The V gene is TRBV19, the J gene TRBJ1-1; D is ambiguous. The V gene's germline CDR1 is LNHDA and CDR2 SQIVND (reference sequence). This CDR3 is built from 15 residues. The V gene lost 3 bases and the J gene lost 5 bases, with 16 bases spanning the gap. The CDR3 loop is CASSIADSPGTEAFF. As DNA, the CDR3 is TGTGCCAGTAGTATCGCGGATAGTCCCGGGACTGAAGCTTTCTTT.

CDR3 in DNA: TGTGCCAGTAGTACCATCACCTTGGACGGCTACGAGCAGTACTTC. Amino acids: CASSTITLDGYEQYF. The rearrangement uses TRBV19 and TRBJ2-7; D gene uncertain. CDR3 size: 15 residues. V gave up 4 bases and J gave up 3 bases, with 16 bases separating them. Germline CDR1 reads LNHDA; CDR2 reads SQIVND (reference sequence). Variable domain in full (rest from reference TRBV19 and TRBJ2-7): DGGITQSPKYLFRKEGQNVTLSCEQNLNHDAMYWYRQDPGQGLRLIYYSQIVNDFQKGDIAEGYSVSREKKESFPLTVTSAQKNPTAFYLCASSTITLDGYEQYFGPGTRLTVT.

This chain links TRBV9 with TRBJ2-5, with a possible D match to TRBD1 (5 bases). This CDR3 region has 14 residues. The germline V gene encodes CDR1 SGDLS and CDR2 YYNGEE. The germline V and J ends were trimmed by 0 bases and 5 bases, with 11 bases remaining between them. CDR3 in amino acids: CASSVATGGETQYF. The CDR3 coding sequence is TGTGCCAGCAGCGTAGCCACAGGTGGGGAGACCCAGTACTTC.

The DNA for the CDR3 is TGTGCCAGCAGCTTTGCGGGGGGCATCTCCTACGAGCAGTACTTC. It specifies CASSFAGGISYEQYF. The chain couples TRBV2 to TRBJ2-7; 8 bases map to TRBD2. Trimming removed 6 bases from V and 0 bases from J; junction bases left unmatched: 7. Germline CDR1 reads SNHLY; CDR2 reads FYNNEI. CDR3 length: 15 residues.

The chain is built from TRBV15 and TRBJ1-4; a possible D gene is TRBD1 (5 bases). Germline CDR1 reads LNHNV; CDR2 reads YYDKDF (reference sequence). V lost 0 bases and J 6 bases, leaving 11 bases between the germline ends. The CDR3 consists of 15 residues. Here the CDR3 DNA reads TGTGCCACCAGCAGAGATCCAGGGAGGGATGAAAAACTGTTTTTT. Protein sequence: CATSRDPGRDEKLFF.

V usage is TRBV9 and J usage is TRBJ1-2; D possibly corresponds to TRBD1 (6 bases). Germline V gene sequence: CDR1 SGDLS, CDR2 YYNGEE. Trimming took off 4 bases at V and 3 bases at J, with 7 bases between the two ends. This CDR3 is built from 12 residues. The CDR3 DNA sequence: TGTGCCAGCAGCCGGACAGACTATGGCTACACCTTC. This codes for CASSRTDYGYTF.

This clone was seen once. The V call is TRBV6-5, the J call TRBJ2-7; 7 bases map to TRBD1. From germline, CDR1 is MNHEY and CDR2 SVGAGI. V lost 4 bases and J lost 2; bases outside the gene matches: 5. The CDR3 loop spans 14 amino acids. CDR3: CASSSPGQTYEQYF. The CDR3 DNA reads as TGTGCCAGCAGTTCCCCGGGACAGACCTACGAGCAGTACTTC.

This rearrangement joins TRBV10-2 to TRBJ1-2; D perhaps matches TRBD1 (6 bases). The CDR3 covers 13 residues. Trimming left V 3 bases short and J 7 bases short, with 12 bases between. Germline V gene lookup returns CDR1 WSHSY and CDR2 SAAADI. CDR3 coding DNA: TGCGCCAGCAGTGACAACGGACAGACTGGCTACACCTTC. It translates to CASSDNGQTGYTF.

V gene TRBV30 combines with J gene TRBJ2-7; D not certain. The V end was cut by 8 bases, the J end by 5 bases, with 16 bases between. This CDR3 spans 12 amino acids. The germline V gene encodes CDR1 GTSNPN and CDR2 SVGIG (reference sequence). CDR3 residues: CAGRSGHHEQYF. CDR3 nucleotide sequence: TGTGCCGGACGTTCGGGCCACCACGAGCAGTACTTC.

In its sample, this clone was seen once. V usage is TRBV9 and J usage is TRBJ2-5; TRBD1 might be the D (5 bases). The CDR3 has 14 residues. The germline gives CDR1 SGDLS, CDR2 YYNGEE. V gave up 1 base and J gave up 4 bases, with 11 bases separating them. CDR3 DNA: TGTGCCAGCAGCGTACAGGGTCTCTCAGAGACCCAGTACTTC. Translated, it gives CASSVQGLSETQYF.